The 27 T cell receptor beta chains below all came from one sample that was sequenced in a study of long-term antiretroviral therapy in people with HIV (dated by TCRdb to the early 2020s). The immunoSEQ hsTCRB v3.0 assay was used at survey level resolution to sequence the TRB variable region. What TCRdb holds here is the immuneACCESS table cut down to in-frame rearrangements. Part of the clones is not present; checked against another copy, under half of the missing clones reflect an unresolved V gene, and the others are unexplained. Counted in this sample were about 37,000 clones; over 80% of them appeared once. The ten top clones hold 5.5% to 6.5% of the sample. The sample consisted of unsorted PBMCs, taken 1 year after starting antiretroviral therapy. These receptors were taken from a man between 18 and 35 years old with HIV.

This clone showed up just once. CDR3: CASSVGDRGGRTEAFF. DNA for the CDR3: TGTGCCAGCAGTGTAGGGGACAGGGGGGGAAGGACTGAAGCTTTCTTT. The chain has TRBV6-1 and TRBJ1-1; 11 positions agree with TRBD1. The germline CDR1 and CDR2 sequences are MNHNS and SASEGT. The CDR3 length is 16 residues. V gave up 4 bases and J gave up 5 bases; unmatched junction bases: 9.

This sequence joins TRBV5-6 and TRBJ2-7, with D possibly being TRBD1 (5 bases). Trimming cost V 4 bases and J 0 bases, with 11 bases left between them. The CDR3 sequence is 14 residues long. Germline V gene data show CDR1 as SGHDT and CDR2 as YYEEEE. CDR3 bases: TGTGCCAGCAGCCCTGGGGCATCCTCCTACGAGCAGTACTTC. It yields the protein CASSPGASSYEQYF.

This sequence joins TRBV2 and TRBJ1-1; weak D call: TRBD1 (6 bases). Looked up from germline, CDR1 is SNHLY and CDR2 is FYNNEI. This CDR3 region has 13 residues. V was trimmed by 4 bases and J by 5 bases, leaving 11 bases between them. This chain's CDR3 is CASSGGQGTEAFF. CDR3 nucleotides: TGTGCCAGCAGTGGCGGTCAGGGGACTGAAGCTTTCTTT.

The CDR3, as DNA: TGTGCCAGCAGTTACGTAGGGGTAGGGGTTACCGGGGAGCTGTTTTTT. It translates to CASSYVGVGVTGELFF. The chain uses TRBV6-5 and TRBJ2-2; D is possibly TRBD1 (5 bases). V was shortened by 2 bases and J by 5 bases, with 15 bases between the two germline ends. Germline V gene data show CDR1 as MNHEY and CDR2 as SVGAGI. The CDR3 totals 16 residues.

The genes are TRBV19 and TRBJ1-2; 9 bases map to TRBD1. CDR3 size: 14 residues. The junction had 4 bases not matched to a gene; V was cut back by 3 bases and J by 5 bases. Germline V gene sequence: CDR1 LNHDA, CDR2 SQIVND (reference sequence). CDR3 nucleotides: TGTGCCAGTAGTATGGCCGGGACAGGGTATGGCTACACCTTC. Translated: CASSMAGTGYGYTF.

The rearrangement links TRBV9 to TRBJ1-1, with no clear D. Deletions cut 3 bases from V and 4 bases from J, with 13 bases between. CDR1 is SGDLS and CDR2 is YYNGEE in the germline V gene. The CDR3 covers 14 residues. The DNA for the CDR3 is TGTGCCAGCAGCGCCCACCCTCGGGGCACTGAAGCTTTCTTT. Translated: CASSAHPRGTEAFF. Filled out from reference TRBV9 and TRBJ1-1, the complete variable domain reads DSGVTQTPKHLITATGQRVTLRCSPRSGDLSVYWYQQSLDQGLQFLIQYYNGEERAKGNILERFSAQQFPDLHSELNLSSLELGDSALYFCASSAHPRGTEAFFGQGTRLTVV.

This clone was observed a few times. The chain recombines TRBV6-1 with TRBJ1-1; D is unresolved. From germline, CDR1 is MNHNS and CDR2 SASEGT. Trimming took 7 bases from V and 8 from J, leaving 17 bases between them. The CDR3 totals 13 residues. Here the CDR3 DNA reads TGTGCCAGCACTGACCCTGGAGTTCCGGAAGCTTTCTTT. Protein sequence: CASTDPGVPEAFF.

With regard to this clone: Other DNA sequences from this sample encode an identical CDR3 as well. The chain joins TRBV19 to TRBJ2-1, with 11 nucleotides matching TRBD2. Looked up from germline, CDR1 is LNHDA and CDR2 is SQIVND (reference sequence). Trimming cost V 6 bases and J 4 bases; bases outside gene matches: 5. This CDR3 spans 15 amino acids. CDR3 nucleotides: TGTGCCAGTAGGCGCACTAGCGGGAGTTACAATGAGCAGTTCTTC. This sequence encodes CASRRTSGSYNEQFF.

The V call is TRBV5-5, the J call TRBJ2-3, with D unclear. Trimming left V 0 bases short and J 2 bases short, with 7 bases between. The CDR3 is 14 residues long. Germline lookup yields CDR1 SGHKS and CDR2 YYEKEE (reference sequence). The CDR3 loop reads CASSLVRNTDTQYF. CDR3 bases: TGTGCCAGCAGCTTGGTCAGGAACACAGATACGCAGTATTTT.

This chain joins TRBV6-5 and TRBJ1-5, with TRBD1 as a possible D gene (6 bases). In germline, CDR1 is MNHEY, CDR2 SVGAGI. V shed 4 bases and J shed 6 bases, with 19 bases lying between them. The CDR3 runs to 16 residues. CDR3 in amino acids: CASSSLMGVGGQPQHF. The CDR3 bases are TGTGCCAGCAGTTCACTGATGGGGGTAGGGGGTCAGCCCCAGCATTTT.

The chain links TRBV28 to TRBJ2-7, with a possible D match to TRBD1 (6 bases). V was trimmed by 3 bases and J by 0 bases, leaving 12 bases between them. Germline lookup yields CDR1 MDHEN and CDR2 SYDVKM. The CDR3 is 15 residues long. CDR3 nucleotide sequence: TGTGCCAGCAGTTTTGTGCAGGGGAACTCCTACGAGCAGTACTTC. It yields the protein CASSFVQGNSYEQYF.

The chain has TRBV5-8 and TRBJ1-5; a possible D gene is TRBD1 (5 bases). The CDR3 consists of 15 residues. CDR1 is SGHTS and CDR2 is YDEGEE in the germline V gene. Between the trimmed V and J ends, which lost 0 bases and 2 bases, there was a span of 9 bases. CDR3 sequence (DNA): TGTGCCAGCAGCTTGGAAGGGGTAGGCAATCAGCCCCAGCATTTT. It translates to CASSLEGVGNQPQHF. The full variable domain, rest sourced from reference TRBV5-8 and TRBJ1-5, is EAGVTQSPTHLIKTRGQQATLRCSPISGHTSVYWYQQALGLGLQFLLWYDEGEERNRGNFPPRFSGRQFPNYSSELNVNALELEDSALYLCASSLEGVGNQPQHFGDGTRLSIL.

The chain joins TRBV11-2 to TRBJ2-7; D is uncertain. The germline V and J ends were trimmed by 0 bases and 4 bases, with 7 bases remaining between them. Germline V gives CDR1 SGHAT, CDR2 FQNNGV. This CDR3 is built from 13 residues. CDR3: CASSLELVYEQYF. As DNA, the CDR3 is TGTGCCAGCAGCTTAGAGTTGGTATACGAGCAGTACTTC.

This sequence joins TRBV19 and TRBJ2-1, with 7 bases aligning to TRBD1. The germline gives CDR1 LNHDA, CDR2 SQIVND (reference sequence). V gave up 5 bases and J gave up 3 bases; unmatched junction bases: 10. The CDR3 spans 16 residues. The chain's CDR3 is CASSLTGWGDYNEQFF. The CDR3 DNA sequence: TGTGCCAGTAGTTTGACAGGGTGGGGTGACTACAATGAGCAGTTCTTC.

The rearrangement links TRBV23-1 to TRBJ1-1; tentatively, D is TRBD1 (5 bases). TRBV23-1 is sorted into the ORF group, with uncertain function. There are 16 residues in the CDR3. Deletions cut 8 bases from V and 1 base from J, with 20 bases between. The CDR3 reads CASGLHRDSKNTEAFF. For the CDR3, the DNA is TGCGCCAGCGGACTCCACCGGGACTCAAAGAACACTGAAGCTTTCTTT.

The CDR3 loop reads CASSELPEGRKTQYF. CDR3 nucleotide sequence: TGTGCCAGCAGCGAACTTCCGGAGGGCAGAAAGACCCAGTACTTC. The chain joins TRBV6-5 to TRBJ2-5, with D possibly matching TRBD2 (6 bases). In germline, CDR1 is MNHEY, CDR2 SVGAGI. This CDR3 is built from 15 residues. V dropped 6 bases and J dropped 6 bases, with 20 bases sitting between them.

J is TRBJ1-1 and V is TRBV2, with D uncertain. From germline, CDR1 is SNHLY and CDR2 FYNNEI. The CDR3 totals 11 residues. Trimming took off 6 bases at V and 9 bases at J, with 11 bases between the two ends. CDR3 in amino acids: CASRENLQAFF. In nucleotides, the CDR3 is TGTGCCAGCAGGGAAAATTTGCAAGCTTTCTTT.

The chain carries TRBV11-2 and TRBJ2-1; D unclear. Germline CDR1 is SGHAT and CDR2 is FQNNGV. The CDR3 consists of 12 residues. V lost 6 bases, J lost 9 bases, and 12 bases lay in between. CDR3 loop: CASSFQVREQFF. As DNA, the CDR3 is TGTGCCAGCAGTTTTCAAGTACGTGAGCAGTTCTTC.

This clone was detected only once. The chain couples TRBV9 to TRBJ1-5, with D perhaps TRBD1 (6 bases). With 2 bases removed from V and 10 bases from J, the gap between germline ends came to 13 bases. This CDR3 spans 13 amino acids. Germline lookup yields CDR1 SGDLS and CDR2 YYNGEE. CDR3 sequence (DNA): TGTGCCAGCAGCGTGGACAGCCTCAGCCCCCAGCATTTT. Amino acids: CASSVDSLSPQHF.

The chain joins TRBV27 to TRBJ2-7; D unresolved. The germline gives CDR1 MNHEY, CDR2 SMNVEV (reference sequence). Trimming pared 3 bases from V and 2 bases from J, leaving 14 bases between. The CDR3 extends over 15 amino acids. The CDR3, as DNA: TGTGCCAGCAGTTTCGCTTCGACGGTGCCCTACGAGCAGTACTTC. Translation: CASSFASTVPYEQYF.

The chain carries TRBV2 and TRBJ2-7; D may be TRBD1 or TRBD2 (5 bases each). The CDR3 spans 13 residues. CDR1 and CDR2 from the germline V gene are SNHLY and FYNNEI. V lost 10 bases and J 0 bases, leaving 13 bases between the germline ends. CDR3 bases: TGTGCCACCCTCGGGACGGACTCCTACGAGCAGTACTTC. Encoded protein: CATLGTDSYEQYF.

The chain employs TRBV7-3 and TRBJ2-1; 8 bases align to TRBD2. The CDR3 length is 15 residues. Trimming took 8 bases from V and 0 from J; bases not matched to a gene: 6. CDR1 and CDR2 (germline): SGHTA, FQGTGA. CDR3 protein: CASGLSGGSYNEQFF. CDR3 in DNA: TGTGCCAGCGGATTAAGCGGGGGCTCCTACAATGAGCAGTTCTTC.

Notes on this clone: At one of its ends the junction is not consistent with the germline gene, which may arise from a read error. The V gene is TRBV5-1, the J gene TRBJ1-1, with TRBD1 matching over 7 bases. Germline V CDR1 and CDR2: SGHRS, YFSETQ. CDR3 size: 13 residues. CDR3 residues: CASSPGTEPEAFF. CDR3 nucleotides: TGCGCCAGCAGCCCAGGGACAGAGCCTGAGGCTTTCTTT.

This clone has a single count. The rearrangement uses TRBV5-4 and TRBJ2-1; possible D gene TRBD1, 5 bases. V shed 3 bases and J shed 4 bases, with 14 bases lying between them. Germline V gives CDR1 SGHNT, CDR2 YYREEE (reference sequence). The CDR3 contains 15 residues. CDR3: CASSSRAAEYNEQFF. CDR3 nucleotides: TGTGCCAGCAGCTCCAGGGCGGCGGAGTACAATGAGCAGTTCTTC.

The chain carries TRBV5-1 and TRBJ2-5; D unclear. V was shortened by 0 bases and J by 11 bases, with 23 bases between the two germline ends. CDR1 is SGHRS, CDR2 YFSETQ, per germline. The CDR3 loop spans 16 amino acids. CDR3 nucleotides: TGCGCCAGCAGCTTGGTGGTGCCTGGTGGTCATGGTGAGCAGTACTTC. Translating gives CASSLVVPGGHGEQYF.

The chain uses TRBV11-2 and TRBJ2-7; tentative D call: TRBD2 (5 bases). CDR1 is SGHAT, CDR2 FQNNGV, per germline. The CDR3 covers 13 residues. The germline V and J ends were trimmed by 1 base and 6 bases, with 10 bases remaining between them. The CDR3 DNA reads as TGTGCCAGCAGCTTAGCACGAGGGATCGAGCAGTACTTC. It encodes CASSLARGIEQYF.

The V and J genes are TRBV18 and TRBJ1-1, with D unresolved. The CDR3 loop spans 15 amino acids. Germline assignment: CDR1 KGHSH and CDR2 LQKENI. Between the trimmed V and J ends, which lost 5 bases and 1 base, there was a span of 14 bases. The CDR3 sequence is CASSAMRGANTEAFF. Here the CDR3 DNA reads TGTGCCAGCTCAGCGATGCGGGGAGCGAACACTGAAGCTTTCTTT.